This entry describes one T cell receptor (beta chain). The source of the sample is a study of blood T cell repertoires in COVID-19. Looking at the study overall: The United States, Italy and Spain were the sources of the acute and convalescent COVID-19 samples. PBMCs, B-cell-depleted T cells, or T cells provided the cDNA or gDNA that made up the material.

Per the original data handling: Amplification of reference gene primers provided the estimated nucleated cell counts. The assay was immunoSEQ multiplex PCR, and TCRdb's table has in-frame clones only and misses some. The DNA gave D and trimming, while V, J and clone size come from that table. Of about 210,000 clones in the sample, around nine tenths were seen once. CDR1 is MNHEY, CDR2 SMNVEV, per germline (reference sequence). Losses at the gene ends were 6 bases for V and 4 bases for J; bases not matched to a gene: 2. CDR3 length: 13 amino acids. J is TRBJ2-1 and V is TRBV27, with 8 bases matching TRBD1. The TCR sequence derives from a middle-aged woman with acute or convalescent COVID-19. Sequenced: peripheral blood. Here the CDR3 reads CASRDRVYNEQFF. The CDR3 DNA is TGTGCCAGCAGGGACAGGGTGTACAATGAGCAGTTCTTC.